These 3 T cell receptor beta chains were all obtained from the same sample, sequenced in a study of post-analysis software for immune sequencing data. Study-wide points: TRBV5-6, TRBV5-1 and TRBV20-1 were among about 5 TRBV segments more frequent in patients than controls.

Libraries were made from TCR beta cDNA, and they carried unique molecular identifiers. TCRdb itself ran the PCR reads through MiXCR, one entry per CDR3 protein. Seen here are approximately 440,000 distinct CDR3 sequences, around 40% observed once, and the top ten hold 9% to 13%. Their specific antigens are unknown. The sequencing sample was made of blood. The receptors were sampled from a girl under 18 with multiple sclerosis.

This clonotype was recorded once. The genes are TRBV7-9 and TRBJ2-3, with 9 bases identical to TRBD2. The CDR3 is 16 residues long. Germline CDR1 and CDR2: SEHNR and FQNEAQ (reference sequence). The V gene end was trimmed by 1 base and the J gene end by 1 base; junction bases not matched to a gene: 3. The CDR3 sequence: CASSLVSSGGTDTQYF. The CDR3 DNA is TGTGCCAGCAGCTTAGTGTCTAGCGGGGGCACAGATACGCAGTATTTT.

The chain has TRBV10-3 and TRBJ1-2; 8 bases map to TRBD1. CDR3 length: 17 amino acids. The germline V gene encodes CDR1 ENHRY and CDR2 SYGVKD. Unmatched junction bases numbered 13, after V lost 3 bases and J lost 4 bases. The CDR3 here is CAISEVGRGPGIYGYTF. As DNA, the CDR3 is TGTGCCATCAGTGAAGTAGGCAGGGGGCCCGGTATCTATGGCTACACCTTC.

With respect to this clonotype: An end of the junction differs from the germline gene, which may be a read error. The V call is TRBV12-3 or TRBV12-4, the J call TRBJ2-5; the match to TRBD2 covers 14 bases. The CDR3 is 17 residues long. The CDR3: CASSPTLGLAGAETRYF. In DNA, the CDR3 is TGTGCCAGCAGCCCTACCCTGGGACTAGCGGGAGCGGAGACCCGGTACTTC.